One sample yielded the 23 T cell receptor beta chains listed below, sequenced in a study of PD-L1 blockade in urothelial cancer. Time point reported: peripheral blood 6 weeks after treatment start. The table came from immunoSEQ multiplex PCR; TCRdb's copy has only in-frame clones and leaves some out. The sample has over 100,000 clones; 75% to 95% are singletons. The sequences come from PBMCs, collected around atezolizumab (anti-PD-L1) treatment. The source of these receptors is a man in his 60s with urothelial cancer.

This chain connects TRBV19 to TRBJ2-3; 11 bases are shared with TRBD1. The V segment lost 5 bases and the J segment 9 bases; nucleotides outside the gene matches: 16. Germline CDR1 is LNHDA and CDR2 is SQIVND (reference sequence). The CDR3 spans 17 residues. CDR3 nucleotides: TGTGCCAGTAGTCACCGGGACAGGGGGTACTCGGTGGGGACGCAGTATTTT. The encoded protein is CASSHRDRGYSVGTQYF.

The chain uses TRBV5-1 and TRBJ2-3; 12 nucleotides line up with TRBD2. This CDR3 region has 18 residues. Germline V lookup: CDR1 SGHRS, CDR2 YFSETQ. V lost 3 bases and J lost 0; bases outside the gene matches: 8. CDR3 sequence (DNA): TGCGCCAGCAGCTCGGGACTAGCGGGTATACCTAGCACAGATACGCAGTATTTT. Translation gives CASSSGLAGIPSTDTQYF.

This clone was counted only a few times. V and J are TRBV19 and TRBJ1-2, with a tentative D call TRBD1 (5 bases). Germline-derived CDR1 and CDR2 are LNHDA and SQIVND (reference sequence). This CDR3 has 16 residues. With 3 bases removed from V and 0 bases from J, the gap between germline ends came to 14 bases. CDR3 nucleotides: TGTGCCAGTAGTATGGAGGGGACGGGGGCTAACTATGGCTACACCTTC. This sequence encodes CASSMEGTGANYGYTF.

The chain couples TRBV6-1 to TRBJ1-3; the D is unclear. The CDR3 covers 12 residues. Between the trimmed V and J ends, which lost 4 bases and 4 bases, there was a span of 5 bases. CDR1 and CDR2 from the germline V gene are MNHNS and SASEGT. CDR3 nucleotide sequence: TGTGCCAGCAGTGCGACAGGAAACACCATATATTTT. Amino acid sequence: CASSATGNTIYF.

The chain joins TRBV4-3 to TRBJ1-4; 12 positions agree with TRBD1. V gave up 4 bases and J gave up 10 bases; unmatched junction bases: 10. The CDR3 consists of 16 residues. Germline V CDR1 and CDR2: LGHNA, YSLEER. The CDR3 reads CASSRGIGTGGRKLFF. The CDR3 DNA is TGCGCCAGCAGCCGGGGGATCGGGACAGGGGGCCGAAAACTGTTTTTT.

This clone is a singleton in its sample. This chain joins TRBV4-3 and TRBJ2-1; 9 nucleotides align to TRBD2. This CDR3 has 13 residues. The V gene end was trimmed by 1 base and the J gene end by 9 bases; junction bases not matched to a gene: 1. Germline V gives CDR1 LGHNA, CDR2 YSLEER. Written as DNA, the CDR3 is TGCGCCAGCAGCCAAGGTAGCGGGGGTGAGCAGTTCTTC. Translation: CASSQGSGGEQFF.

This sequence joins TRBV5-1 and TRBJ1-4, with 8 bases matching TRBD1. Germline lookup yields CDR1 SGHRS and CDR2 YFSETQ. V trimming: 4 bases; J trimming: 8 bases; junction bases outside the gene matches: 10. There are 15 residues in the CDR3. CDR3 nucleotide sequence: TGCGCCAGCAGCACAACAGGGGGAACCCACGAAAAACTGTTTTTT. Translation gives CASSTTGGTHEKLFF.

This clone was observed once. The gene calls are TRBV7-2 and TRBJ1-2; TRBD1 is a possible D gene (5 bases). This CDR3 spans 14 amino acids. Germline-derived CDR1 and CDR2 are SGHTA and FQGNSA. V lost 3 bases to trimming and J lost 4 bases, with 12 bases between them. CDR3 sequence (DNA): TGTGCCAGCAGCTTCAGGAGGGGCGGCTATGGCTACACCTTC. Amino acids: CASSFRRGGYGYTF.

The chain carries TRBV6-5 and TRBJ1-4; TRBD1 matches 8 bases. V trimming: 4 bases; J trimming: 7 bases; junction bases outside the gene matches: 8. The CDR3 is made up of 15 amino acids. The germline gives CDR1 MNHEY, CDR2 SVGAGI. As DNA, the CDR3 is TGTGCCAGCAGTTCCCGGACAGGGCCAAGTGAAAAACTGTTTTTT. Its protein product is CASSSRTGPSEKLFF.

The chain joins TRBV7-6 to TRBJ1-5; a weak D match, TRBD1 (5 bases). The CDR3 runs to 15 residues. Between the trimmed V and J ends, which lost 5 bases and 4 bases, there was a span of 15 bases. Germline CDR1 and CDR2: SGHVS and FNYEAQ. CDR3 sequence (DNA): TGTGCCAGCAGCCCGAGGGACGCGGGAAATCAGCCCCAGCATTTT. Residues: CASSPRDAGNQPQHF.

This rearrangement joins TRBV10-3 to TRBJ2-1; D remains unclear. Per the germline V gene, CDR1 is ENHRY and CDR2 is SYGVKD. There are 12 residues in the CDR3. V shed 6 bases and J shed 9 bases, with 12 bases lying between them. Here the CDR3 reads CAISQVNGEQFF. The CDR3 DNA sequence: TGTGCCATCAGCCAAGTAAACGGTGAGCAGTTCTTC.

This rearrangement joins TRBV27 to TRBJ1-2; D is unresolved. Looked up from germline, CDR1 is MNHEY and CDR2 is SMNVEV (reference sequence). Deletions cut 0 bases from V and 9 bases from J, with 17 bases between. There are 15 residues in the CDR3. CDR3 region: CASSLSPGISLSYTF. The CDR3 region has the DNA TGTGCCAGCAGTTTATCTCCGGGGATCTCTCTGAGCTACACCTTC.

This CDR3 reads CASRIGDTGNSPLHF. For the CDR3, the DNA is TGTGCCAGCAGAATAGGGGATACCGGGAATTCACCCCTCCACTTT. The chain combines TRBV4-2 with TRBJ1-6; the D gene is possibly TRBD1 (5 bases). CDR3 size: 15 residues. V dropped 6 bases and J dropped 7 bases, with 16 bases sitting between them. Germline loops: CDR1 LGHNA, CDR2 YNFKEQ.

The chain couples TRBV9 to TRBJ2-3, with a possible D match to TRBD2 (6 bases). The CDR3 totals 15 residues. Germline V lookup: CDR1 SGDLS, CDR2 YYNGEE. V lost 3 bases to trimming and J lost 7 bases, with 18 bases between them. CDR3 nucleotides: TGTGCCAGCAGCGCACCACCGCCGGGGAGGAATACGCAGTATTTT. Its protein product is CASSAPPPGRNTQYF.

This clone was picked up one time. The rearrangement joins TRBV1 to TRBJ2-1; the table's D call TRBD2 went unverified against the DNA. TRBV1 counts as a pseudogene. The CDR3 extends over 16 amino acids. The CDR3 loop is CTSSQGSAGGQNEQFF. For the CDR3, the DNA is TGCACCAGCAGCCAGGGTTCCGCGGGGGGTCAAAATGAGCAGTTCTTC.

CDR3 DNA: TGTGCCAGCAGTTTCGCCGCCCTGGGGACAGGGCCCTATGGCTACACCTTC. Its translation is CASSFAALGTGPYGYTF. The rearrangement links TRBV28 to TRBJ1-2, with 9 positions matching TRBD1. The CDR3 covers 17 residues. With V trimmed by 3 bases and J by 4 bases, 12 bases remained unmatched. CDR1 is MDHEN and CDR2 is SYDVKM in the germline V gene.

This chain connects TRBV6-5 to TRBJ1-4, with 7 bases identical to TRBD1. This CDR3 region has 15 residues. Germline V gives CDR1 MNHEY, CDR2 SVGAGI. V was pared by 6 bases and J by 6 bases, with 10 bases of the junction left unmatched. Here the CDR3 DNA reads TGTGCCAGCAGGGAGGGGACAGCTTTTCATGAAAAACTGTTTTTT. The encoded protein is CASREGTAFHEKLFF.

The CDR3 loop is CASSQEQAWEAFF. In nucleotides, the CDR3 is TGCGCCAGCAGCCAGGAACAGGCCTGGGAAGCTTTCTTT. The chain links TRBV4-3 to TRBJ1-1, with D maybe TRBD1 (5 bases). V lost 3 bases, J lost 8 bases, and 13 bases lay in between. CDR1 is LGHNA and CDR2 is YSLEER in the germline V gene. The CDR3 length is 13 residues.

CDR3 in DNA: TGTGCCAGCAGCTTGGCCGGGACAGCGAACACTGAAGCTTTCTTT. Translating it yields CASSLAGTANTEAFF. The rearrangement uses TRBV5-5 and TRBJ1-1, with 7 bases matching TRBD1. With V trimmed by 0 bases and J by 1 base, 3 bases remained unmatched. The germline V gene has CDR1 SGHKS and CDR2 YYEKEE (reference sequence). CDR3 length: 15 amino acids.

The CDR3 DNA sequence: TGTGCCAGCTCACCAAAGGGGACAAATGAGAACACTGAAGCTTTCTTT. Its protein product is CASSPKGTNENTEAFF. The V gene is TRBV18, the J gene TRBJ1-1; D is perhaps TRBD1 (6 bases). V lost 2 bases, J lost 1 base, and 14 bases lay in between. Per the germline V gene, CDR1 is KGHSH and CDR2 is LQKENI. The CDR3 consists of 16 residues.

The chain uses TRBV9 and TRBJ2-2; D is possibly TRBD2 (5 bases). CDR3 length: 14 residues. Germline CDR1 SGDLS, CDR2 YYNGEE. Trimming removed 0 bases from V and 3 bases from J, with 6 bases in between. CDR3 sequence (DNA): TGTGCCAGCAGCGTAGACGGGGACACCGGGGAGCTGTTTTTT. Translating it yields CASSVDGDTGELFF.

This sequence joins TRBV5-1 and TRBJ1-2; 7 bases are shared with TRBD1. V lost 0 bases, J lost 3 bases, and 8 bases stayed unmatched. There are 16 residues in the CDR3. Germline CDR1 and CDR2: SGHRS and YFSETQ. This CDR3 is CASSLETGFRDYGYTF. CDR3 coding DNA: TGCGCCAGCAGCTTGGAGACAGGGTTCCGGGACTATGGCTACACCTTC.

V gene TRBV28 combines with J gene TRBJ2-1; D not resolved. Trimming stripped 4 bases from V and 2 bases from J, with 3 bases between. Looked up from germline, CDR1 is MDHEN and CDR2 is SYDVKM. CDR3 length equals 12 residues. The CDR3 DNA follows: TGTGCCAGCAGTTCCGCCTACAATGAGCAGTTCTTC. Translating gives CASSSAYNEQFF.